This TCR beta chain is from a study of CXCR3-negative and CXCR3-positive naive CD8 T cells. Notes on the study in general: CXCR3-positive naive cells had more hydrophobic TRB CDR3s than CXCR3-negative naive cells.

The study made its TRB cDNA libraries by 5' RACE, adding UMI labels. TCRdb reworked the 5' RACE reads into one entry per CDR3 protein, no DNA. This sample lists approximately 88,000 distinct CDR3 sequences; its ten largest clones have over 0.4%. The CDR3 length is 13 residues. Germline CDR1 and CDR2: LNHNV and YYDKDF (reference sequence). Comments on this clonotype: Its antigen is not known.

The chain combines TRBV15 with TRBJ2-7; the D call of TRBD2 rests on TCRdb alone, since no DNA is present to check it. The sequencing sample was made of naive CXCR3+ CD8+ T cells from blood. Stated subset: CD45RO-CCR7+CD27+CD95- naive CD8+ T cells expressing CXCR3 (TNR3+). The source is a human donor in good health. Some clones in this sample may be carry-over from other donors' samples. The CDR3 protein is CATSAGTYYEQYF.